Described below is a single TCR beta chain sequence and its context. As processed by the authors: Estimation of nucleated cell counts was performed using reference gene primer amplification. Sequencing was performed with immunoSEQ multiplex PCR; in TCRdb, only in-frame clones are kept and a portion is missing. The V and J calls and clone size come from that table; D and trimming were worked out from the DNA. Of some 260,000 clones in the sample, just under 85% were seen once. The ends lost 6 bases at V and 0 bases at J; junction bases unmatched: 5. There are 17 residues in the CDR3. Looked up from germline, CDR1 is MDHEN and CDR2 is SYDVKM. The record originates from a study of blood T cell repertoires in COVID-19. Study information: PBMCs, B-cell-depleted T cells, or T cells were the source of the cDNA or gDNA that made up the material.

Sequenced sample: peripheral blood. The source is a man aged 80 or over with acute or convalescent COVID-19. The V and J genes are TRBV28 and TRBJ2-4; 13 nucleotides agree with TRBD2. The chain's CDR3 is CASSQRTSGGAKNIQYF. The CDR3, as DNA: TGTGCCAGCAGCCAACGGACTAGCGGGGGAGCCAAAAACATTCAGTACTTC.